These 29 T cell receptor beta chains were all obtained from the same sample, sequenced in a study of cytomegalovirus exposure and HLA in healthy donors. The PCR was carried out with 60 Vbeta primers and 13 Jbeta primers. Profiling relied on immunoSEQ multiplex PCR, and the TCRdb table lists in-frame clones only, not all of them. The listing contains around 75,000 clones. Sequencing was carried out using PBMCs. The receptors come from a woman aged 55-70 years in good health and CMV-seronegative.

The gene calls are TRBV19 and TRBJ1-2, with a possible D match to TRBD1 (5 bases). Per germline, CDR1 LNHDA and CDR2 SQIVND (reference sequence). V was trimmed by 4 bases and J by 0 bases, leaving 12 bases between them. The CDR3 runs to 15 residues. DNA of the CDR3: TGTGCCAGTAGTACGTTACAGGCAGCTAACTATGGCTACACCTTC. Translated, it gives CASSTLQAANYGYTF.

V and J are TRBV30 and TRBJ1-5, with TRBD1 matching 10 bases. V was pared by 0 bases and J by 5 bases, with 16 bases of the junction left unmatched. The CDR3 has 19 residues. Per germline, CDR1 GTSNPN and CDR2 SVGIG (reference sequence). CDR3 amino acids: CAWSVLRSTGGEGHQPQHF. For the CDR3, the DNA is TGTGCCTGGAGTGTACTAAGGTCGACAGGGGGCGAGGGTCATCAGCCCCAGCATTTT.

The chain has TRBV18 and TRBJ2-3; TRBD2 aligns across 11 bases. The CDR3 runs 16 residues. The germline V gene has CDR1 KGHSH and CDR2 LQKENI. V dropped 5 bases and J dropped 8; count of bases not matched to a gene: 12. The CDR3: CASSLAGGTSVSTQYF. The CDR3 DNA reads as TGTGCCAGCTCATTAGCGGGAGGGACCTCCGTCAGTACGCAGTATTTT.

The rearrangement uses TRBV28 and TRBJ2-7, with 8 bases identical to TRBD2. CDR3 length: 13 residues. Germline assignment: CDR1 MDHEN and CDR2 SYDVKM. V trimming: 6 bases; J trimming: 3 bases; junction bases outside the gene matches: 4. The CDR3 DNA sequence: TGTGCCAGCAGAACGACTAGCGACTACGAGCAGTACTTC. Residues: CASRTTSDYEQYF. The variable domain in full, with the rest retrieved from reference TRBV28 and TRBJ2-7, is DVKVTQSSRYLVKRTGEKVFLECVQDMDHENMFWYRQDPGLGLRLIYFSYDVKMKEKGDIPEGYSVSREKKERFSLILESASTNQTSMYLCASRTTSDYEQYFGPGTRLTVT.

The gene calls are TRBV4-1 and TRBJ2-5, with 9 bases fitting TRBD2. The DNA end is more similar to TRBJ2-7, so the J call may be wrong. Germline lookup yields CDR1 MGHRA and CDR2 YSYEKL. The CDR3 covers 20 residues. The CDR3 loop reads CASSQAVSTGLAGLNYEQYF. The CDR3 region has the DNA TGCGCCAGCAGCCAAGCGGTATCTACTGGGCTAGCGGGACTAAACTACGAGCAGTACTTC.

The chain has TRBV28 and TRBJ2-5; no clear D. Looked up from germline, CDR1 is MDHEN and CDR2 is SYDVKM. Trimming pared 1 base from V and 2 bases from J, leaving 8 bases between. CDR3 size: 14 residues. In nucleotides, the CDR3 is TGTGCCAGCAGTTTATTCAGCGAACAAGAGACCCAGTACTTC. Amino acids: CASSLFSEQETQYF.

This chain links TRBV7-2 with TRBJ2-7, with 8 bases matching TRBD2. Losses at the gene ends were 5 bases for V and 4 bases for J; bases not matched to a gene: 19. Germline values: CDR1 SGHTA, CDR2 FQGNSA. The CDR3 sequence is 18 residues long. CDR3 sequence reads: CASSPTPRAGAFWYEQYF. The CDR3 DNA reads as TGTGCCAGCAGCCCGACCCCCAGAGCGGGAGCGTTCTGGTACGAGCAGTACTTC.

The chain couples TRBV5-1 to TRBJ2-3; possible D gene TRBD2, 6 bases. Trimming stripped 8 bases from V and 0 bases from J, with 10 bases between. Germline CDR1 is SGHRS and CDR2 is YFSETQ. This CDR3 spans 13 amino acids. The CDR3 sequence: CASAEGSTDTQYF. CDR3 DNA: TGCGCCAGTGCGGAGGGCAGCACAGATACGCAGTATTTT.

The gene calls are TRBV28 and TRBJ2-5; 9 nucleotides agree with TRBD1. Trimming took 6 bases from V and 4 from J; bases not matched to a gene: 15. This CDR3 comprises 17 residues. Germline lookup yields CDR1 MDHEN and CDR2 SYDVKM. The CDR3 DNA is TGTGCCAGCAGCCAGGGCGGCCCGGGACAGGGTCGAGAGACCCAGTACTTC. Translated: CASSQGGPGQGRETQYF.

The chain couples TRBV5-6 to TRBJ2-7; D unresolved. CDR1 and CDR2 (germline): SGHDT, YYEEEE. CDR3 length: 13 residues. V lost 8 bases to trimming and J lost 0 bases, with 12 bases between them. In DNA, the CDR3 is TGTGCCAGTTCCCCCCCAATCTCCTACGAGCAGTACTTC. This sequence encodes CASSPPISYEQYF.

The chain has TRBV5-1 and TRBJ2-7; 8 nucleotides align to TRBD1. Germline V lookup: CDR1 SGHRS, CDR2 YFSETQ. Trimming at V came to 2 bases and at J to 3 bases, leaving 1 base not matched to a gene. The CDR3 totals 13 residues. The CDR3 DNA reads as TGCGCCAGCAGCTTAACAGGGGGCTACGAGCAGTACTTC. This translates into CASSLTGGYEQYF.

The chain uses TRBV12-5 and TRBJ2-5; 12 bases agree with TRBD1. V lost 3 bases to trimming and J lost 4 bases; unmatched junction nucleotides: 6. From germline, CDR1 is LGHNT and CDR2 FRNRAP. The CDR3 runs 16 residues. The DNA of the CDR3 is TGTGCTAGTGGTTTTGGGACAGGGGGCAAAGTAGAGACCCAGTACTTC. This translates into CASGFGTGGKVETQYF.

V usage is TRBV11-2 and J usage is TRBJ1-5, with 8 positions matching TRBD1. The CDR3 is 15 amino acids. Germline loops: CDR1 SGHAT, CDR2 FQNNGV. The V gene end was trimmed by 3 bases and the J gene end by 7 bases; junction bases not matched to a gene: 8. Written as DNA, the CDR3 is TGTGCCAGCAGCTTTTTAACAGGGGGAGGGCAGCCCCAGCATTTT. It specifies CASSFLTGGGQPQHF.

The genes are TRBV27 and TRBJ2-1; 10 bases fit TRBD2. The CDR3 totals 15 residues. The germline V gene has CDR1 MNHEY and CDR2 SMNVEV (reference sequence). Trimming cost V 2 bases and J 7 bases; bases outside gene matches: 5. CDR3 sequence reads: CASSLVLAGVNEQFF. Here the CDR3 DNA reads TGTGCCAGCAGTTTAGTGCTAGCGGGAGTGAATGAGCAGTTCTTC.

This chain links TRBV7-2 with TRBJ2-5, with 7 bases matching TRBD2. CDR3 length equals 15 residues. Germline CDR1 is SGHTA and CDR2 is FQGNSA. V shed 1 base and J 5 bases; nucleotides not matched to a gene: 7. CDR3 in amino acids: CASSLGAGPGETQYF. In DNA, the CDR3 is TGTGCCAGCAGCTTAGGAGCGGGGCCGGGGGAGACCCAGTACTTC.

The CDR3 DNA is TGTGCCAGCAGCTCGGTCGGGGAGCTGTTTTTT. Amino acids: CASSSVGELFF. This chain uses TRBV7-9 with TRBJ2-2; D unresolved. V was cut by 4 bases and J by 7 bases, with 4 bases left in between. CDR1 is SEHNR and CDR2 is FQNEAQ in the germline V gene (reference sequence). The CDR3 loop spans 11 amino acids.

Of note for this clone: The germline gene is not matched at one end of the junction; a read error may be the cause. This chain connects TRBV2 to TRBJ2-7; no clear D gene. CDR3 length equals 14 residues. Germline V gene lookup returns CDR1 SNHLY and CDR2 FYNNEI. The chain's CDR3 is CASSEGSGSYGQYF. CDR3 nucleotides: TGTGCCAGCAGTGAGGGTTCAGGCTCCTACGGGCAGTACTTC.

The rearrangement joins TRBV6-6 to TRBJ2-7, with 11 bases matching TRBD1. Germline V gives CDR1 MNHNY, CDR2 SVGAGI (reference sequence). The junction had 11 bases not matched to a gene; V was cut back by 8 bases and J by 5 bases. This CDR3 spans 15 amino acids. CDR3 region: CASAGRRDRGDEQYF. CDR3 in DNA: TGTGCCAGCGCAGGCCGGAGGGACAGGGGGGACGAGCAGTACTTC.

The chain employs TRBV7-2 and TRBJ1-5; maybe TRBD1 (5 bases). Looked up from germline, CDR1 is SGHTA and CDR2 is FQGNSA. The CDR3 has 14 amino acids. V shed 3 bases and J shed 5 bases, with 11 bases lying between them. The CDR3 spells CASSLVQDHQPQHF. For the CDR3, the DNA is TGTGCCAGCAGCTTGGTACAGGATCATCAGCCCCAGCATTTT.

The V call is TRBV28, the J call TRBJ2-5; 12 bases align to TRBD2. The end of the DNA aligns better with TRBJ2-7, so the J call may be wrong. Germline V gene sequence: CDR1 MDHEN, CDR2 SYDVKM. CDR3 length: 15 residues. This CDR3 reads CASSSWTSGNYEQYF. Written as DNA, the CDR3 is TGTGCCAGCAGTTCCTGGACTAGCGGGAACTACGAGCAGTACTTC.

This chain joins TRBV2 and TRBJ2-3; D may be TRBD1 (6 bases). CDR3 length: 16 amino acids. The V and J ends lost 3 bases and 4 bases respectively, with 17 bases between them. CDR1 SNHLY and CDR2 FYNNEI come from the germline V gene. CDR3 coding DNA: TGTGCCAGCAGTGAGGGGGTCAGGGGTCATGCAGATACGCAGTATTTT. It encodes CASSEGVRGHADTQYF.

CDR3 sequence reads: CATRTASGDEAFF. The CDR3 DNA reads TGTGCCACCCGGACAGCTTCAGGGGATGAGGCTTTCTTT. V and J are TRBV6-4 and TRBJ1-1; possible D gene TRBD1, 6 bases. Per the germline V gene, CDR1 is MRHNA and CDR2 is SNTAGT. The CDR3 covers 13 residues. V lost 10 bases to trimming and J lost 11 bases, with 23 bases between them.

CDR3 sequence reads: CARLPTGVVTGELFF. In DNA, the CDR3 is TGCGCCAGACTACCCACAGGGGTCGTCACCGGGGAGCTGTTTTTT. V gene TRBV10-2 combines with J gene TRBJ2-2; 7 bases are a match to TRBD1. J was trimmed by 4 bases and V by 9 bases; bases with no gene match: 11. There are 15 residues in the CDR3. In germline, CDR1 is WSHSY, CDR2 SAAADI.

The chain couples TRBV28 to TRBJ1-2, with a weak D call TRBD1 (6 bases). This CDR3 is 17 amino acids long. V was shortened by 1 base and J by 3 bases, with 18 bases between the two germline ends. Germline-derived CDR1 and CDR2 are MDHEN and SYDVKM. The CDR3 DNA follows: TGTGCCAGCAGTTTATTGGACAGTCCGCCTGGGGACTATGGCTACACCTTC. It encodes CASSLLDSPPGDYGYTF.

The genes are TRBV7-2 and TRBJ2-7; 9 bases map to TRBD1. Germline lookup yields CDR1 SGHTA and CDR2 FQGNSA. The CDR3 totals 17 residues. V shed 0 bases, J shed 4 bases, and the junction held 10 bases outside the gene matches. CDR3 loop: CASSLAGTPGQGYEQYF. CDR3 DNA sequence: TGTGCCAGCAGCTTAGCGGGCACCCCGGGACAGGGTTACGAGCAGTACTTC.

The J gene is TRBJ2-1, the V gene TRBV18; D is undetermined. V lost 6 bases and J lost 6, with 9 bases in between. The germline V gene has CDR1 KGHSH and CDR2 LQKENI. The CDR3 extends over 12 amino acids. This CDR3 reads CASSPQRNEQFF. The CDR3 DNA reads as TGTGCCAGCTCTCCCCAGCGCAATGAGCAGTTCTTC.

This CDR3 reads CASSQEAGEQFF. CDR3 sequence (DNA): TGTGCCAGCAGCCAAGAGGCTGGTGAGCAGTTCTTC. This rearrangement joins TRBV14 to TRBJ2-1; D uncertain. Germline CDR1 and CDR2: SGHDN and FVKESK. This CDR3 contains 12 residues. V lost 0 bases and J lost 9, with 6 bases in between.

The chain employs TRBV27 and TRBJ2-7; 9 nucleotides agree with TRBD1. The V segment lost 6 bases and the J segment 3 bases; nucleotides outside the gene matches: 3. CDR1 is MNHEY, CDR2 SMNVEV, per germline (reference sequence). This CDR3 comprises 13 residues. CDR3: CASRDRGSYEQYF. The DNA of the CDR3 is TGTGCCAGCAGGGACAGGGGAAGCTACGAGCAGTACTTC.

The chain combines TRBV18 with TRBJ2-2, with a tentative D call TRBD1 (6 bases). The CDR3 runs to 16 residues. CDR1 is KGHSH and CDR2 is LQKENI in the germline V gene. The V end lost 6 bases, the J end lost 0 bases, and 14 bases lay between the germline ends. CDR3 in amino acids: CASSSSGETNTGELFF. CDR3 nucleotide sequence: TGTGCCAGCTCCTCATCAGGGGAGACGAACACCGGGGAGCTGTTTTTT.